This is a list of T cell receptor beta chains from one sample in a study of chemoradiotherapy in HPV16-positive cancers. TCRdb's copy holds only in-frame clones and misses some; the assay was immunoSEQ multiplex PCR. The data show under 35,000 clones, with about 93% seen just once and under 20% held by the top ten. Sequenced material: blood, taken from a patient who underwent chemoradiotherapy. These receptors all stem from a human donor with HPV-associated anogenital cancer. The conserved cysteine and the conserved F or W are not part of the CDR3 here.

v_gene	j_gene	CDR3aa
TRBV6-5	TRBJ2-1	ASSLAGGRPEIF
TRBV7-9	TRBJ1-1	ASSRGGTEAF
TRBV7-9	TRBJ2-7	ASSLTGIHEQY
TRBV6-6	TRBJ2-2	ASATAGVLELF
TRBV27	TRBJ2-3	ASRRTSGLDTQY
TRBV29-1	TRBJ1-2	SVEGPYGYT
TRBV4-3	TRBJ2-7	ASSQEAGTQTYEQY
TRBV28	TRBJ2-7	ASTAGFPSYEQY
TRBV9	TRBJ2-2	ASSQGLAGGSSGELF
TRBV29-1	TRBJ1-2	SVEVNYGYT
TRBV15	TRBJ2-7	ATSARRWTSGGRSYEQY
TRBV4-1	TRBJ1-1	ASRRSGTGDTEAF
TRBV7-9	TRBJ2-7	ASSLDLHSPNRGQY
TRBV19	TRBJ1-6	ASSIEDLNSPLH
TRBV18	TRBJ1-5	ASSPGGSEPQH
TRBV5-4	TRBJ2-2	ASSLWSGGKNTGELF
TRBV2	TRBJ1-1	ASSEAGGRTYEAF
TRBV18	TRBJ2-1	ASSPLEDWYFGF
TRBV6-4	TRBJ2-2	ASSEEGGETGELF
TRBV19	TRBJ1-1	ASSIDLWATGAYTEAF
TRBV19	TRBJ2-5	ASSNPGQAYGAETQY
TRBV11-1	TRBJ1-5	ASSPQGFNQPQH
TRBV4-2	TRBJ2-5	ASSQDRGGETQY
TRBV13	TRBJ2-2	ASSSSGSNTGELF
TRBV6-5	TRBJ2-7	ASSLWLRGAAYEQY
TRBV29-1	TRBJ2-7	SVEAGGTSPVEQY
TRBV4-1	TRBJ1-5	ASSRPGQSNQPQH
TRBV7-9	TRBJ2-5	ASSLAGTTPRETQY
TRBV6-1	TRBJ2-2	ASSVGTGDTGELF
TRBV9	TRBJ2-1	ASSAPRREGSYNEQF
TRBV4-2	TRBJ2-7	ASSPDPSTLSSGQY
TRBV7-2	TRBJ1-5	ASSFDGLGSQPQH
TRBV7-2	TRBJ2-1	ASRRTEISYNEQF
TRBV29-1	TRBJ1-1	SARLQGVGTEAF
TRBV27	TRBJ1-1	ASSLSRGVPNTEAF
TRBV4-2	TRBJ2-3	ASSQGVRASTDTQY
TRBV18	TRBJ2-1	ASSRTSGIEQF
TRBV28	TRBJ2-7	ASSLYQGSYEQY
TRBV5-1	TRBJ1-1	ATTKGDSSRNTEAF
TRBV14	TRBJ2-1	ASSQVGRTYNEQF
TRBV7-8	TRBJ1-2	ASSRQGRVGYT
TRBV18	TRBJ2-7	ASSHTSGKLQQY
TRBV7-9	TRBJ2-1	ASSFFLAGGNEQF
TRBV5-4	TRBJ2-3	ASSFPGQGASDTQY